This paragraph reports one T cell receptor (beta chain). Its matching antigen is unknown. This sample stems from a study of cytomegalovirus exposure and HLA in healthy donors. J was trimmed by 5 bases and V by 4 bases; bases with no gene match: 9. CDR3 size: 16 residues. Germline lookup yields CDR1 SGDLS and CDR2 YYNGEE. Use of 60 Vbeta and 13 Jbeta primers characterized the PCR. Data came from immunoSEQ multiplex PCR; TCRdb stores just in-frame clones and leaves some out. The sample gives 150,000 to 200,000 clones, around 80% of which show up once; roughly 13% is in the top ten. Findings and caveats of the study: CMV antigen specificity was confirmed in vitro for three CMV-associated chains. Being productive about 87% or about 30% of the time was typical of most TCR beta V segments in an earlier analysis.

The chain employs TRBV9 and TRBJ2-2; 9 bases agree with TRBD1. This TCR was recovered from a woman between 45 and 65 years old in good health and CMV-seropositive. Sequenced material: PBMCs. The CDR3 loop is CASSPTGGPRTGELFF. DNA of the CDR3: TGTGCCAGCAGCCCGACAGGGGGACCAAGGACCGGGGAGCTGTTTTTT.